This TCR beta chain was sequenced in a study of blood T cell repertoires in COVID-19. Study-level information: From T cells, B-cell-depleted T cells, or PBMCs came the material, which was cDNA or gDNA.

Germline assignment: CDR1 MNHEY and CDR2 SVGAGI. V shed 8 bases and J 9 bases; nucleotides not matched to a gene: 8. The CDR3 loop spans 14 amino acids. Clones were read by immunoSEQ multiplex PCR, and TCRdb kept only the in-frame ones, dropping some. The sample includes some 670,000 clones, approximately 90% of them seen just once. Source material: peripheral blood. The sequence was obtained from a woman aged 18 to 35 with acute or convalescent COVID-19. V usage is TRBV6-5 and J usage is TRBJ1-6, with TRBD1 matching 9 bases. CDR3 in amino acids: CASCRDRVGSPLHF. The CDR3 region has the DNA TGTGCCAGCTGCCGGGACAGGGTCGGTTCACCCCTCCACTTT.